The 15 T cell receptor beta chains below were found in one sample sequenced in a study of T cell clonality in common variable immunodeficiency (dated by TCRdb to between 2014 and 2016). The receptor library was made with the immunoSEQ multiplex PCR assay. TCRdb's version of the immuneACCESS table is confined to in-frame rearrangements and falls short of the full clone set. An unresolved V gene accounts for under half of the shortfall where checked; the remainder is of unknown origin. Across this sample, over 55,000 clones were tabulated and none appeared just once. The leading ten clones occupy around 1.6% of the sample. What was sequenced was peripheral blood mononuclear cells. These receptors came from a person between 18 and 75 years old in good health.

This clone was seen many times. The read halts 3 residues ahead of the CDR3 end, with the missing end drawn from the germline J gene. V is TRBV20-1 and J is TRBJ2-7, with TRBD2 identical over 8 bases. Germline loops: CDR1 DFQATT, CDR2 SNEGSKA (reference sequence). The CDR3 has 15 residues. V dropped 6 bases and J dropped 0; count of bases not matched to a gene: 10. The covered CDR3 bases are TGCAGTGCCGTAGCCTTAGCGGGAAGCTCCTACGAG. This encodes CSAVALAGSSYE. The whole CDR3 sequence is CSAVALAGSSYEQYF.

This clone was counted at least ten times. The part of the CDR3 DNA that was read is TGCAGTGCCGAGAGCGTCGAGTCCTACGAG. This translates into CSAESVESYE. The entire CDR3 protein is CSAESVESYEQYF. V usage is TRBV20-1 and J usage is TRBJ2-7; D gene ambiguous. The read terminates 3 residues before the CDR3 end, so the remaining end is supplied by the germline J gene. V was shortened by 6 bases and J by 1 base, with 13 bases between the two germline ends. The CDR3 has 13 amino acids. Germline assignment: CDR1 DFQATT and CDR2 SNEGSKA (reference sequence).

This clone was seen at least ten times. CDR3 bases read: TGTGCCAGCAGCCAAGCCTTGGGACTAGCGGGATGGGAGACC. Amino acid sequence: CASSQALGLAGWET. The complete CDR3 protein is CASSQALGLAGWETQYF. The rearrangement joins TRBV2 to TRBJ2-5; the match to TRBD2 covers 13 bases. Sequencing ends 3 residues short of the CDR3 end; the germline J gene provides the rest. The CDR3 sequence is 17 residues long. CDR1 is SNHLY, CDR2 FYNNEI, per germline. V gave up 6 bases and J gave up 5 bases; unmatched junction bases: 12. Together with reference TRBV2 and TRBJ2-5, the CDR3 gives the full variable domain: EPEVTQTPSHQVTQMGQEVILRCVPISNHLYFYWYRQILGQKVEFLVSFYNNEISEKSEIFDDQFSVERPDGSNFTLKIRSTKLEDSAMYFCASSQALGLAGWETQYFGPGTRLLVL.

At least ten counts were recorded for this clone. The read comes to an end 3 residues before the CDR3 does, leaving the germline J gene to fill in the end. The V and J genes are TRBV2 and TRBJ1-2; D is unresolved. V lost 6 bases, J lost 3 bases, and 17 bases lay in between. Germline V lookup: CDR1 SNHLY, CDR2 FYNNEI. This CDR3 region has 15 residues. CDR3 sequence: CASRGTTAAHYGYTF. The part of the CDR3 DNA that was read is TGTGCCAGCAGGGGTACTACGGCGGCTCACTATGGC.

Ten or more counts support this clone. The read comes to an end 3 residues before the CDR3 does, leaving the germline J gene to fill in the end. The rearrangement joins TRBV10-1 to TRBJ2-7; 10 nucleotides agree with TRBD2. Germline CDR1 and CDR2: WNHNN and SYGVQD (reference sequence). The CDR3 totals 15 residues. The V and J ends lost 0 bases and 6 bases, in that order; junction bases with no gene match: 5. Partial CDR3 DNA: TGCGCCAGCAGTGAGTCGTCTAGCGGGAGATTCGAG. It translates to CASSESSSGRFE. The entire CDR3 reads CASSESSSGRFEQYF.

This clone was observed many times. Read data end 3 residues before the CDR3 end; the end is taken from the germline J gene. The V gene is TRBV6-1, the J gene TRBJ2-1; 9 bases agree with TRBD2. The CDR3 is 16 residues long. Unmatched junction bases numbered 6, after V lost 4 bases and J lost 2 bases. Germline CDR1 reads MNHNS; CDR2 reads SASEGT. CDR3 loop: CASSGSGRTPYNEQFF. The CDR3 bases that were read are TGTGCCAGCAGTGGCAGCGGGAGGACTCCCTACAATGAG.

This clone has a count of ten or more. Coverage ceases 3 residues before the CDR3 finishes, and the germline J gene fills in the end. The chain joins TRBV30 to TRBJ2-1; tentative D call: TRBD2 (6 bases). V lost 5 bases, J lost 0 bases, and 11 bases lay in between. CDR3 size: 14 residues. Germline assignment: CDR1 GTSNPN and CDR2 SVGIG (reference sequence). The CDR3 bases that were read are TGTGCCTGGTCGGGGAGGAGCTCCTACAATGAG. Its translation is CAWSGRSSYNE. The full-length CDR3 reads as CAWSGRSSYNEQFF.

This clone was recorded many times. The CDR3: CASSGTSGSISYNEQFF. The part of the CDR3 DNA that was read is TGTGCCAGCAGCGGGACTAGCGGGTCCATCTCCTACAATGAG. This chain uses TRBV12-3 or TRBV12-4 with TRBJ2-1; the match to TRBD2 covers 12 bases. Read data end 3 residues before the CDR3 end; the end is taken from the germline J gene. The J segment lost 0 bases and the V segment lost 6 bases, leaving 6 bases of the junction unmatched. This CDR3 has 17 amino acids.

This clone was seen many times. The read halts 3 residues ahead of the CDR3 end, with the missing end drawn from the germline J gene. This chain joins TRBV10-3 and TRBJ2-7; D is unresolved. Germline CDR1 reads ENHRY; CDR2 reads SYGVKD. With 3 bases removed from V and 3 bases from J, the gap between germline ends came to 6 bases. This CDR3 spans 12 amino acids. The DNA read from the CDR3 is TGTGCCATCAGTGAACCTAGCTACGAG. Protein product: CAISEPSYE. The entire CDR3 protein is CAISEPSYEQYF.

With regard to this clone: The read halts 3 residues ahead of the CDR3 end, with the missing end drawn from the germline J gene. J is TRBJ1-6 and V is TRBV2; no clear D gene. The CDR3 consists of 15 residues. Germline-derived CDR1 and CDR2 are SNHLY and FYNNEI. The ends were cut back, 7 bases at V and 5 bases at J, with 15 bases in the middle. The part of the CDR3 DNA that was read is TGTGCCAGCACCCGGAGACCGCGGGATAATTCACCC. Translated: CASTRRPRDNSP. The CDR3, in full, reads CASTRRPRDNSPLHF.

In this sample, this clone turned up many times. CDR3 bases read: TGCAGTGCTATTGGACTAGCGGGTAGAACAGATACG. Translation: CSAIGLAGRTDT. The entire CDR3 is CSAIGLAGRTDTQYF. The rearrangement links TRBV20-1 to TRBJ2-3, with 11 bases aligning to TRBD2. The observed sequence ends 3 residues before the CDR3 terminus, with the missing tail filled in from the germline J gene. CDR1 and CDR2 from the germline V gene are DFQATT and SNEGSKA (reference sequence). Trimming cost V 4 bases and J 3 bases; bases outside gene matches: 6. The CDR3 loop spans 15 amino acids.

This clone was seen repeatedly, ten times or more. The CDR3 protein is CASSSVRGARNEQFF. CDR3 DNA (partial): TGTGCCAGCAGCTCGGTGAGGGGCGCGAGGAATGAG. V usage is TRBV5-6 and J usage is TRBJ2-1, with D perhaps assigned TRBD1 or TRBD2 (5 bases each). The missing CDR3 end, 3 residues past where the read stops, is filled in from the germline J gene. The CDR3 consists of 15 residues. Deletions cut 3 bases from V and 7 bases from J, with 17 bases between. Per the germline V gene, CDR1 is SGHDT and CDR2 is YYEEEE.

Ten or more counts support this clone. Read coverage stops 3 residues before the CDR3 terminus; the germline J gene supplies the remainder. The rearrangement uses TRBV30 and TRBJ2-3; D is perhaps TRBD2 (5 bases). Trimming stripped 2 bases from V and 1 base from J, with 10 bases between. Germline loops: CDR1 GTSNPN, CDR2 SVGIG (reference sequence). The CDR3 is made up of 14 amino acids. The sequenced CDR3 bases are TGTGCCTGGAGTAGCGGTCTCGGCACAGATACG. This sequence encodes CAWSSGLGTDT. The full-length CDR3 reads as CAWSSGLGTDTQYF.

This clone was detected many times. The read terminates 3 residues before the CDR3 end, so the remaining end is supplied by the germline J gene. The J gene is TRBJ2-1, the V gene TRBV2; 11 nucleotides line up with TRBD2. The CDR3 has 15 residues. With V trimmed by 6 bases and J by 4 bases, 5 bases remained unmatched. Germline values: CDR1 SNHLY, CDR2 FYNNEI. Partial CDR3 DNA: TGTGCCAGCAGCCCTACTAGCGGGAGTTACAATGAG. Translation: CASSPTSGSYNE. The complete CDR3 reads CASSPTSGSYNEQFF.

The table lists this clone with many counts. The read comes to an end 3 residues before the CDR3 does, leaving the germline J gene to fill in the end. The chain employs TRBV5-5 and TRBJ1-1, with unresolved D. Trimming removed 4 bases from V and 0 bases from J, with 7 bases in between. CDR1 and CDR2 (germline): SGHKS, YYEKEE (reference sequence). There are 13 residues in the CDR3. CDR3 DNA (partial): TGTGCCAGCAGCGTAACGGTGAACACTGAA. Translated: CASSVTVNTE. The CDR3 reads in full as CASSVTVNTEAFF. Full variable domain (missing parts from reference TRBV5-5 and TRBJ1-1): DAGVTQSPTHLIKTRGQQVTLRCSPISGHKSVSWYQQVLGQGPQFIFQYYEKEERGRGNFPDRFSARQFPNYSSELNVNALLLGDSALYLCASSVTVNTEAFFGQGTRLTVV.